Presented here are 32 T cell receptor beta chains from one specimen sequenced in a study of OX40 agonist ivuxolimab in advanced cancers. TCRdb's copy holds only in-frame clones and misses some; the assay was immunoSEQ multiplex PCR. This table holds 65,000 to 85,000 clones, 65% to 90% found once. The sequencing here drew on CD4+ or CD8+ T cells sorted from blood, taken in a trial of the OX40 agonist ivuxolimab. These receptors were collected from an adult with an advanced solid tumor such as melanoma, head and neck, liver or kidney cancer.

The CDR3 coding sequence is TGTGCCAGTAGTATGTACAACGGCCAAGAGACCCAGTACTTC. Encoded protein: CASSMYNGQETQYF. The V call is TRBV19, the J call TRBJ2-5; no clear D gene. V lost 3 bases and J 1 base, leaving 9 bases between the germline ends. This CDR3 is 14 amino acids long. Per germline, CDR1 LNHDA and CDR2 SQIVND (reference sequence).

The CDR3 loop is CASSQGPLREQGDTQYF. CDR3 nucleotide sequence: TGCGCCAGCAGCCAAGGACCCCTGCGGGAGCAAGGAGATACGCAGTATTTT. J is TRBJ2-3 and V is TRBV4-1, with 7 bases that match TRBD2. This CDR3 spans 17 amino acids. After removal of 1 base from V and 5 bases from J, the junction contained 12 bases not matched to a gene. Germline lookup yields CDR1 MGHRA and CDR2 YSYEKL.

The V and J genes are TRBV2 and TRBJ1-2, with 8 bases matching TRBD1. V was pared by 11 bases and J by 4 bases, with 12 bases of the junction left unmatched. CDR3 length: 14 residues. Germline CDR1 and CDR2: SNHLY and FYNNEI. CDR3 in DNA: TGTGCCTTTAAAAGGGACAGGCGCCTCTATGGCTACACCTTC. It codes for CAFKRDRRLYGYTF.

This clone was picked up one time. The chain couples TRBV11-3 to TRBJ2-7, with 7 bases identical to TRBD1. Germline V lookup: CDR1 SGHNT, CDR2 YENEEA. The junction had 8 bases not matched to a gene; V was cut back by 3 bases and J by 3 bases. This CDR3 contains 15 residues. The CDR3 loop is CASSLGQPGRYEQYF. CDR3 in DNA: TGTGCCAGCAGCTTGGGACAGCCTGGACGCTACGAGCAGTACTTC.

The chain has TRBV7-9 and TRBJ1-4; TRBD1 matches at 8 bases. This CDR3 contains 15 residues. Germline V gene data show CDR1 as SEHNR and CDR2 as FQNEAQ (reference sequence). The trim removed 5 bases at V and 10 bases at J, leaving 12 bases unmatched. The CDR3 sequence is CASSPSGTGRRKLFF. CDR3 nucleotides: TGTGCCAGCAGCCCATCCGGGACAGGTAGGCGAAAACTGTTTTTT.

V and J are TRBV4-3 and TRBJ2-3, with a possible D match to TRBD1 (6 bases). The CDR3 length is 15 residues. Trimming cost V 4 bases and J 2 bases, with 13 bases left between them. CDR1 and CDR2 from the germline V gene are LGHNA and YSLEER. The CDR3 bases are TGCGCCAGCAGCCGAAGTGGGACATACACAGATACGCAGTATTTT. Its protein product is CASSRSGTYTDTQYF.

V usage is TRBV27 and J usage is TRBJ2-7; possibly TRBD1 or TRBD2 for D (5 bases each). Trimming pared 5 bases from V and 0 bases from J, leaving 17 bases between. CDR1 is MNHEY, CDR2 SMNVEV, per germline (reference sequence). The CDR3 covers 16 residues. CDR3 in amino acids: CASSPRPGRSSYEQYF. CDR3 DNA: TGTGCCAGCAGTCCGAGACCGGGACGGAGCTCCTACGAGCAGTACTTC.

This chain's CDR3 is CASSEAGGFEEKLFF. Here the CDR3 DNA reads TGTGCCAGCAGTGAAGCGGGGGGTTTCGAAGAAAAACTGTTTTTT. This chain connects TRBV6-1 to TRBJ1-4; a weak D match, TRBD1 (5 bases). This CDR3 is 15 amino acids long. The germline CDR1 and CDR2 sequences are MNHNS and SASEGT. The ends were cut back, 0 bases at V and 8 bases at J, with 13 bases in the middle.

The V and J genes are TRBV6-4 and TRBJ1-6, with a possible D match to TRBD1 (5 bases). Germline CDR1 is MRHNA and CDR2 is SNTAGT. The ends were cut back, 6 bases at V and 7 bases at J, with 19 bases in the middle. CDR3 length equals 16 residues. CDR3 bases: TGTGCCAGCAGGGAGGACACCCCTGGCGGGAATTCACCCCTCCACTTT. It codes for CASREDTPGGNSPLHF.

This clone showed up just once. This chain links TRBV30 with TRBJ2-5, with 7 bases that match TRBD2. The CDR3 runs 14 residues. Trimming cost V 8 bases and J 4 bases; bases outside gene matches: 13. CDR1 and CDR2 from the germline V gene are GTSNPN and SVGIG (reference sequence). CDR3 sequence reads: CARNKGGDGETQYF. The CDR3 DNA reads TGTGCCCGGAATAAGGGAGGGGACGGAGAGACCCAGTACTTC.

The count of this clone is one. The CDR3 region has the DNA TGTGCCAGCAGCTACGAGGGGAACTATGGCTACACCTTC. Amino acids: CASSYEGNYGYTF. This chain links TRBV7-3 with TRBJ1-2; D might be TRBD1 (5 bases). CDR3 length: 13 residues. Trimming took 4 bases from V and 2 from J, leaving 8 bases between them. CDR1 is SGHTA, CDR2 FQGTGA, per germline.

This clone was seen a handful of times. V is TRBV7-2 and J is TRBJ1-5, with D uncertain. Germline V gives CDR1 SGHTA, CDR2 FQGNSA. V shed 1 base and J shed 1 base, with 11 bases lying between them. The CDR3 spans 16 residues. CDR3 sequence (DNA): TGTGCCAGCAGCTTAGTAGGTCCTAGGAGCAATCAGCCCCAGCATTTT. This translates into CASSLVGPRSNQPQHF. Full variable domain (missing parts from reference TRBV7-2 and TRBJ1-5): GAGVSQSPSNKVTEKGKDVELRCDPISGHTALYWYRQSLGQGLEFLIYFQGNSAPDKSGLPSDRFSAERTGGSVSTLTIQRTQQEDSAVYLCASSLVGPRSNQPQHFGDGTRLSIL.

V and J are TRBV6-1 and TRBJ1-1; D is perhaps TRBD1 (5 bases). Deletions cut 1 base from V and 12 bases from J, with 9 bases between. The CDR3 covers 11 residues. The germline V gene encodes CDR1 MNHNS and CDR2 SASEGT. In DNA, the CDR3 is TGTGCCAGCAGTGAAGTGGGGGGACCTTTCTTT. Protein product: CASSEVGGPFF.

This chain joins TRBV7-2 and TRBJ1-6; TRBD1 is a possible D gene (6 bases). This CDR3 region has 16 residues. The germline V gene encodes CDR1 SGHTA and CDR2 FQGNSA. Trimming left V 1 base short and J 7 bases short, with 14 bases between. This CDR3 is CASSLGGGMGNSPLHF. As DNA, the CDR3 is TGTGCCAGCAGCTTAGGGGGGGGCATGGGGAATTCACCCCTCCACTTT.

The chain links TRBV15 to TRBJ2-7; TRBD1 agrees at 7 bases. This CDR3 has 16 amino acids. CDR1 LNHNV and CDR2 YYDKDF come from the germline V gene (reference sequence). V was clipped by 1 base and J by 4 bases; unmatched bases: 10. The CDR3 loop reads CATSRGRQGAEYEQYF. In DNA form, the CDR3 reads TGTGCCACCAGCAGAGGGCGACAGGGTGCGGAATACGAGCAGTACTTC.

The CDR3 nucleotides are TGTGCCAGCGTGGGACAGGCCGAGGTTAGCCAGTACTTC. This codes for CASVGQAEVSQYF. The chain couples TRBV2 to TRBJ2-7, with 8 nucleotides matching TRBD1. The germline V gene has CDR1 SNHLY and CDR2 FYNNEI. V gave up 8 bases and J gave up 10 bases; unmatched junction bases: 13. The length of the CDR3 is 13 residues.

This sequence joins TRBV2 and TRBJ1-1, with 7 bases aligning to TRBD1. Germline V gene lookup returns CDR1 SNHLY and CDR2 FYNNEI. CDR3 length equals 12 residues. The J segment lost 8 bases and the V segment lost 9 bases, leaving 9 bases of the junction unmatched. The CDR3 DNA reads TGTGCCAGGAAGAGACAGGGTGGGGAAGCTTTCTTT. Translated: CARKRQGGEAFF.

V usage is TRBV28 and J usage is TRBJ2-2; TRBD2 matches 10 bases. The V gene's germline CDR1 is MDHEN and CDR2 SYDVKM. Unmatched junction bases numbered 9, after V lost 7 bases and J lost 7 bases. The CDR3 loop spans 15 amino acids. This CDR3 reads CASIAGGRLGGELFF. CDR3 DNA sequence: TGTGCCAGCATAGCGGGGGGCAGGCTTGGCGGGGAGCTGTTTTTT.

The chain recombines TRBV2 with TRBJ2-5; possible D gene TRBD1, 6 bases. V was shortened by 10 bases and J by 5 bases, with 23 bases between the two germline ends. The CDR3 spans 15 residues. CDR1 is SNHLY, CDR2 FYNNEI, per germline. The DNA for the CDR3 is TGTGCCACGCATCCTCAGGGGTTGGCGAAGGAGACCCAGTACTTC. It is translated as CATHPQGLAKETQYF.

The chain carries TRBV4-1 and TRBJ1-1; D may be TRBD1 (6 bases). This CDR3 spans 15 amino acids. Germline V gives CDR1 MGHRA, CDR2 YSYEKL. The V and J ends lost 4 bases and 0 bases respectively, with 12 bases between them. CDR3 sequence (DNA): TGCGCCAGCAGCCCAAAGACAGGCGTGAACACTGAAGCTTTCTTT. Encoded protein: CASSPKTGVNTEAFF.

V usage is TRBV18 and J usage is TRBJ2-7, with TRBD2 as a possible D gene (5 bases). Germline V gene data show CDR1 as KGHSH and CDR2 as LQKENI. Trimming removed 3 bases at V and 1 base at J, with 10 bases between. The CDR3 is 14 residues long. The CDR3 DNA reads TGTGCCAGCTCACCCGCGGGCCTATCCTACGAGCAGTACTTC. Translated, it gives CASSPAGLSYEQYF. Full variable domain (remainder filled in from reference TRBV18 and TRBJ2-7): NAGVMQNPRHLVRRRGQEARLRCSPMKGHSHVYWYRQLPEEGLKFMVYLQKENIIDESGMPKERFSAEFPKEGPSILRIQQVVRGDSAAYFCASSPAGLSYEQYFGPGTRLTVT.

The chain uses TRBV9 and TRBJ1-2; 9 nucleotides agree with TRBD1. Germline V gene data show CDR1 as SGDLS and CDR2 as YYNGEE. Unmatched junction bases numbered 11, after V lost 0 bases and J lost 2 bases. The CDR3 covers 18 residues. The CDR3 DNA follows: TGTGCCAGCAGCGTAGTAGAGCGGATAGGACAGGGGAACTATGGCTACACCTTC. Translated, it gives CASSVVERIGQGNYGYTF.

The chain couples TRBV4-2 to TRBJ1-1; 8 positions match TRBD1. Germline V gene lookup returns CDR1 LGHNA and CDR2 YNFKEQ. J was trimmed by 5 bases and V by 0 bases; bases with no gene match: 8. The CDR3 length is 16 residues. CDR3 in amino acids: CASSQDVQGAPTEAFF. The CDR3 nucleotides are TGTGCCAGCAGCCAAGATGTGCAGGGGGCGCCGACTGAAGCTTTCTTT.

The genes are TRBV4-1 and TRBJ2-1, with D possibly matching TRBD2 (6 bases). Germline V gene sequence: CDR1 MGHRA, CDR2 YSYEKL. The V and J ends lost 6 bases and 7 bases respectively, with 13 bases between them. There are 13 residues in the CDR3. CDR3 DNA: TGCGCCAGCAGACCCGGGACTGGTAATGAGCAGTTCTTC. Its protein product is CASRPGTGNEQFF.

CDR3 nucleotide sequence: TGTGCCAGCACCTTGAACCCCGGGAGTCTCACCGGGGAGCTGTTTTTT. It specifies CASTLNPGSLTGELFF. The chain has TRBV28 and TRBJ2-2; TRBD2 might be the D (6 bases). Trimming took off 7 bases at V and 4 bases at J, with 19 bases between the two ends. Germline CDR1 is MDHEN and CDR2 is SYDVKM. CDR3 length: 16 residues.

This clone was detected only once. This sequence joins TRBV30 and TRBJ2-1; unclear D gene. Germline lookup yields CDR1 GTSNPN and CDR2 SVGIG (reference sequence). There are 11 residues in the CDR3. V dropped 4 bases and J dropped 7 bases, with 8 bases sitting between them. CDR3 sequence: CAWTRRNEQFF. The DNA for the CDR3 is TGTGCCTGGACACGGCGAAATGAGCAGTTCTTC.

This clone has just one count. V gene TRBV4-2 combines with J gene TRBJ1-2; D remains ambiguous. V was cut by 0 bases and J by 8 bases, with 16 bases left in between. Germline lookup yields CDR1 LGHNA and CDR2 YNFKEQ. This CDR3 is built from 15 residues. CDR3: CASSQDTRVLVGYTF. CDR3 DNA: TGTGCCAGCAGCCAAGATACGAGGGTTCTAGTGGGCTACACCTTC.

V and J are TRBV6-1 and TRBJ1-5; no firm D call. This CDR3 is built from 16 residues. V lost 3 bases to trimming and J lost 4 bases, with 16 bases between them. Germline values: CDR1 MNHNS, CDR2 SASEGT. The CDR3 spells CASSDPLGRLNQPQHF. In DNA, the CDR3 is TGTGCCAGCAGTGACCCACTCGGGAGGTTAAATCAGCCCCAGCATTTT.

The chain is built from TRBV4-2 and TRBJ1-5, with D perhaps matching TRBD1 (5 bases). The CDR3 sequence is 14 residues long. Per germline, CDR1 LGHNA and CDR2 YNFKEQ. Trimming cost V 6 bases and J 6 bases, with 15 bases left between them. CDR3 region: CASRPFRGSQPQHF. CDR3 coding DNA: TGTGCCAGCAGACCATTTAGGGGTTCTCAGCCCCAGCATTTT.

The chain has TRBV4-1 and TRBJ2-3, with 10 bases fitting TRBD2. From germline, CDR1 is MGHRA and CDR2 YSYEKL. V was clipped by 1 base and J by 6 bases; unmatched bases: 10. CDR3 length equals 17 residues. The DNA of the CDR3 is TGCGCCAGCAGCCAAGGCGGACTAGCGGATACCGCGGATACGCAGTATTTT. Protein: CASSQGGLADTADTQYF.

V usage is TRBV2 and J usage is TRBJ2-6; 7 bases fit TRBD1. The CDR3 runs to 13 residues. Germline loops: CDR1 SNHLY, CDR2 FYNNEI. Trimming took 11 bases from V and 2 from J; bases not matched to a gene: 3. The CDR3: CAGTGAGANVLTF. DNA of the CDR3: TGTGCCGGCACAGGGGCTGGGGCCAACGTCCTGACTTTC.

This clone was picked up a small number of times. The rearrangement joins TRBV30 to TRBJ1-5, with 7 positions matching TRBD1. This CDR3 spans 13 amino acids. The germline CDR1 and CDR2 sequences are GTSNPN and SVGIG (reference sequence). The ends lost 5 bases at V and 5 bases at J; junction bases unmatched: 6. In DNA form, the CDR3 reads TGTGCCTGGCGTGGGCAGGGGGATCAGCCCCAGCATTTT. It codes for CAWRGQGDQPQHF.